A selection of T cell receptor beta chains follows, all from one sample in a study of tumor-infiltrating lymphocytes in primary liver carcinoma. One entry per CDR3 protein, called by TCRdb with MiXCR from the multiplex PCR reads. The data show under 200,000 distinct CDR3 sequences, 65% seen once. The sample consisted of peripheral blood. The receptors derive from a woman aged 55-69 years with primary liver carcinoma and hepatitis B virus infection. The CDR3 runs from the conserved cysteine through the conserved F or W. A D gene is named only where the DNA matches it firmly. Only part of the rows carry a size: once, few, many, or a class if the clone is expanded.

j_gene,d_gene,abundance,v_gene,CDR3aa,CDR3nt
TRBJ2-7,TRBD2,.,TRBV6-5,CVSSYMGPSGYEQYF,TGTGTCAGCAGTTACATGGGGCCTAGCGGTTACGAGCAGTACTTC
TRBJ2-3,.,.,TRBV11-2,CAGSLDLMDTQYF,TGTGCCGGCAGCTTAGATTTGATGGATACGCAGTATTTT
TRBJ2-5,.,.,TRBV4-1,CASNHAGTRTETQYF,TGCGCCAGCAACCACGCCGGGACAAGGACAGAGACCCAGTACTTC
TRBJ1-2,.,.,TRBV28,CASSFLLGRGGHTF,TGTGCCAGCAGTTTTCTCTTAGGGCGGGGTGGCCACACCTTC
TRBJ2-7,.,many,TRBV28,CASREGSYEQYF,TGTGCCAGCAGGGAGGGATCCTACGAGCAGTACTTC
TRBJ2-3,TRBD2,.,TRBV11-2,CACSQGLTSATDTQYF,TGTGCCTGCAGCCAAGGACTGACTAGCGCAACAGATACACAGTATTTT
TRBJ2-5,.,once,TRBV7-9,CASSLLGPQTRYF,TGTGCCAGCAGCTTATTAGGACCACAGACCCGGTACTTC
TRBJ1-1,.,.,TRBV11-1,CDSRGMNTEAFF,TGTGACAGCAGGGGAATGAACACTGAAGCTTTCTTT
TRBJ1-3,.,.,TRBV5-5,CASSDTGCRNTIYF,TGTGCCAGCAGCGATACAGGGTGCAGAAACACCATATATTTT
TRBJ1-2,TRBD1,few,TRBV5-1,CASSLQGGVDGYTF,TGCGCCAGCAGCTTGCAAGGGGGCGTCGATGGCTACACCTTC
TRBJ1-2,TRBD1,few,TRBV5-1,CASSSEGQGYGYTF,TGCGCCAGTAGCTCTGAGGGACAGGGATATGGCTACACCTTC
TRBJ2-1,TRBD2,.,TRBV11-3,CASSLVLRTSAIDGQFF,TGTGCCAGCAGCTTAGTGTTGAGGACTAGCGCCATCGATGGGCAGTTCTTC
TRBJ2-7,.,.,TRBV11-1,CASSIGGLIKGEQYF,TGTGCCAGCAGCATAGGGGGACTCATAAAGGGGGAGCAGTACTTC
TRBJ2-7,TRBD2,once,TRBV28,CASVGTSGSSYEQYF,TGTGCCAGCGTGGGCACTAGCGGGAGCTCCTACGAGCAGTACTTC
TRBJ2-3,.,once,TRBV6-1,CVSSVQGGTDTQYF,TGTGTCAGCAGTGTTCAGGGTGGCACAGATACGCAGTATTTT
TRBJ2-2,.,.,TRBV11-2,CASSRRLTENAGDLFF,TGTGCCAGCAGTCGTCGACTAACGGAAAACGCCGGGGACCTGTTTTTT
TRBJ2-1,.,.,TRBV10-2,CASSVGASRSGEQFF,TGCGCAAGCAGTGTTGGGGCTAGCAGGAGCGGAGAGCAGTTCTTC
TRBJ1-5,.,.,TRBV28,CASSRRELVRSNQPQHF,TGTGCCAGCAGCCGCAGGGAGCTCGTAAGGTCCAATCAGCCCCAGCATTTT
TRBJ2-7,TRBD1,once,TRBV6-5,CASTKRDLDRYYEQYF,TGTGCCAGCACCAAGAGAGACCTGGACAGGTACTACGAGCAGTACTTC
TRBJ2-5,TRBD2,.,TRBV10-2,CASSEGGRAGETQYF,TGCGCCAGCAGTGAAGGCGGGAGGGCCGGGGAGACCCAGTACTTC